One T cell receptor (beta chain) is described in this entry. Clones were sequenced by immunoSEQ multiplex PCR, and TCRdb holds only the in-frame ones, with some missing. The profile covers 150,000 to 250,000 clones, with about four fifths appearing a single time and around 7.5% taken by the ten largest. This specimen comes from a study of blood T cell repertoires in COVID-19. Study-level background: Samples of COVID-19 (acute and convalescent) were obtained from the United States, Italy and Spain.

Cohort assignment relied on participant-reported clinical history. The sequence was collected from a man aged 35 to 55 who had recovered from COVID-19. Input material: PBMCs or T cells enriched from blood (not recorded which).

The CDR3 region is CASSLAGADTIYF. For the CDR3, the DNA is TGCGCCAGCAGCTTGGCAGGAGCGGACACCATATATTTT. V gene TRBV5-1 combines with J gene TRBJ1-3; D remains ambiguous. V lost 0 bases and J 8 bases, leaving 9 bases between the germline ends. The CDR3 consists of 13 residues. The germline CDR1 and CDR2 sequences are SGHRS and YFSETQ.